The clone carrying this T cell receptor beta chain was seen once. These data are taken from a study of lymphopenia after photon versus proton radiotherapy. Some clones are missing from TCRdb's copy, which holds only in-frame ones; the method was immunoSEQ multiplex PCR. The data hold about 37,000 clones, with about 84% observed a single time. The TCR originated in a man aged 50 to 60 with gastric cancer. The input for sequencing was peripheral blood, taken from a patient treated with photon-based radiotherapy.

CDR3 sequence (DNA): TGTGCCTGGAGTGGTGCTAGCGGGGGGCCCACAGATACGCAGTATTTT. Residues: CAWSGASGGPTDTQYF. The V and J genes are TRBV30 and TRBJ2-3; 11 bases match TRBD2. CDR1 GTSNPN and CDR2 SVGIG come from the germline V gene (reference sequence). CDR3 size: 16 residues. J lost 2 bases, V lost 1 base, and 5 bases had no gene match.